The clone carrying this T cell receptor (beta chain) was found many times. Antigen unknown. This CDR3 contains 17 residues. CDR1 is SGHRS, CDR2 YFSETQ, per germline. Trimming removed 3 bases from V and 1 base from J; junction bases left unmatched: 8. The presence of a unique molecular identifier marked each TCR cDNA molecule. TCRdb reanalysed the 5' RACE reads using MiXCR and keeps one entry per CDR3 protein. The data show 39,000 or so distinct CDR3 sequences, with roughly a tenth seen just once and 17% held by the top ten. The sample is drawn from a study of spatial heterogeneity in lung cancer. Whole-study findings and limits: Ubiquitous expanded tumor TCRs appeared in blood more at resection than follow-up.

Time point of the sample: blood at routine non-recurrence follow-up after resection. This sequence originates from a female donor with early-stage non-small cell lung cancer. The sequencing here drew on PBMCs, taken at follow-up. The chain uses TRBV5-1 and TRBJ2-2; 8 positions agree with TRBD1. CDR3 sequence (DNA): TGCGCCAGCAGCTGGACGCGGACAGGGCTGAACACCGGGGAGCTGTTTTTT. Translated, it gives CASSWTRTGLNTGELFF. The entire variable domain, with the rest obtained from reference TRBV5-1 and TRBJ2-2, is as follows: KAGVTQTPRYLIKTRGQQVTLSCSPISGHRSVSWYQQTPGQGLQFLFEYFSETQRNKGNFPGRFSGRQFSNSRSEMNVSTLELGDSALYLCASSWTRTGLNTGELFFGEGSRLTVL.